What follows are 24 T cell receptor beta chains derived from one specimen sequenced in a study of T-cell memory formation after mild COVID-19. TCRdb reprocessed the 5' RACE reads with MiXCR, giving one entry per CDR3 protein. The sample contains around 300,000 distinct CDR3 sequences, roughly 15% of which appear only once. Sequencing was done on a sample of PBMCs or a T cell subset sorted from them (not recorded which). The origin of the receptors is a man aged 18 to 30 who had mild COVID-19 (a few samples of this study predate the infection). Cell type and time point are not known.

This clonotype has more than one count but fewer than ten. The chain is built from TRBV20-1 and TRBJ1-2; 7 nucleotides line up with TRBD1. The CDR3 covers 14 residues. CDR1 is DFQATT, CDR2 SNEGSKA, per germline (reference sequence). V shed 3 bases and J 3 bases; nucleotides not matched to a gene: 7. CDR3 amino acids: CSARGGTDYYGYTF. The CDR3, as DNA: TGCAGTGCTAGGGGGGGGACAGACTACTATGGCTACACCTTC.

This clonotype was detected only a few times. The J gene is TRBJ2-5, the V gene TRBV4-1; 11 bases match TRBD2. V dropped 4 bases and J dropped 2; count of bases not matched to a gene: 6. The length of the CDR3 is 16 residues. Germline V lookup: CDR1 MGHRA, CDR2 YSYEKL. The CDR3 bases are TGCGCCAGCAGCCCCGGCGCTAGCGGGAGGCAAGAGACCCAGTACTTC. As protein: CASSPGASGRQETQYF.

The count of this clonotype is one. The rearrangement uses TRBV6-1 and TRBJ2-1, with 9 bases aligning to TRBD2. Germline CDR1 is MNHNS and CDR2 is SASEGT. This CDR3 is 16 amino acids long. The junction had 9 bases not matched to a gene; V was cut back by 1 base and J by 8 bases. The CDR3 is CASSEGSKRGADEQFF. CDR3 nucleotide sequence: TGTGCCAGCAGTGAAGGAAGTAAGCGGGGGGCGGATGAGCAGTTCTTC.

This rearrangement joins TRBV19 to TRBJ1-5, with 7 bases matching TRBD1. The CDR3 is 14 residues long. The junction had 4 bases not matched to a gene; V was cut back by 5 bases and J by 3 bases. Germline lookup yields CDR1 LNHDA and CDR2 SQIVND (reference sequence). In DNA, the CDR3 is TGTGCCAGTAGTTGGGGACAGATCAATCAGCCCCAGCATTTT. It specifies CASSWGQINQPQHF.

This clonotype was counted a few times. The CDR3 region is CSAKGQGKRSNQPQHF. The CDR3 bases are TGCAGTGCCAAAGGACAGGGCAAACGTAGCAATCAGCCCCAGCATTTT. The chain couples TRBV20-1 to TRBJ1-5; TRBD1 aligns across 8 bases. Germline V gene lookup returns CDR1 DFQATT and CDR2 SNEGSKA (reference sequence). The CDR3 sequence is 16 residues long. The V segment lost 6 bases and the J segment 0 bases; nucleotides outside the gene matches: 10.

The chain combines TRBV5-1 with TRBJ1-1; D gene unclear. The CDR3 runs 17 residues. The V gene's germline CDR1 is SGHRS and CDR2 YFSETQ. The V end was cut by 3 bases, the J end by 1 base, with 19 bases between. CDR3 nucleotide sequence: TGCGCCAGCAGCTCTGGGTTGATTGGGAGGCGGAACACTGAAGCTTTCTTT. This translates into CASSSGLIGRRNTEAFF.

This clonotype was seen more than once but under ten times. The V call is TRBV7-3, the J call TRBJ2-3, with a tentative D call TRBD1 (5 bases). Germline loops: CDR1 SGHTA, CDR2 FQGTGA. This CDR3 has 13 residues. With 5 bases removed from V and 5 bases from J, the gap between germline ends came to 11 bases. CDR3 sequence: CASSIQGLDTQYF. In DNA form, the CDR3 reads TGTGCCAGCAGCATCCAGGGATTAGATACGCAGTATTTT. The full variable domain, with the rest looked up from reference TRBV7-3 and TRBJ2-3, is GAGVSQTPSNKVTEKGKYVELRCDPISGHTALYWYRQSLGQGPEFLIYFQGTGAADDSGLPNDRFFAVRPEGSVSTLKIQRTERGDSAVYLCASSIQGLDTQYFGPGTRLTVL.

In its sample, this clonotype was seen many times. The rearrangement uses TRBV11-2 and TRBJ2-1; perhaps TRBD2 as D (7 bases). This CDR3 has 14 residues. The V end lost 3 bases, the J end lost 9 bases, and 15 bases lay between the germline ends. The germline V gene has CDR1 SGHAT and CDR2 FQNNGV. The CDR3 sequence is CASSFIGGQGEQFF. The DNA for the CDR3 is TGTGCCAGCAGCTTTATCGGGGGGCAGGGTGAGCAGTTCTTC. Filled out from reference TRBV11-2 and TRBJ2-1, the complete variable domain reads EAGVAQSPRYKIIEKRQSVAFWCNPISGHATLYWYQQILGQGPKLLIQFQNNGVVDDSQLPKDRFSAERLKGVDSTLKIQPAKLEDSAVYLCASSFIGGQGEQFFGPGTRLTVL.

This clonotype was picked up many times. The chain uses TRBV4-3 and TRBJ2-5; TRBD2 matches 8 bases. The germline gives CDR1 LGHNA, CDR2 YSLEER. Losses at the gene ends were 0 bases for V and 4 bases for J; bases not matched to a gene: 16. The CDR3 is 19 amino acids. The CDR3 region is CASSQEVPVSNGGGETQYF. In DNA, the CDR3 is TGCGCCAGCAGCCAAGAGGTTCCGGTCTCCAACGGGGGGGGAGAGACCCAGTACTTC.

J is TRBJ2-3 and V is TRBV2, with TRBD1 as a possible D gene (6 bases). The V and J ends lost 10 bases and 7 bases respectively, with 15 bases between them. This CDR3 contains 12 residues. In germline, CDR1 is SNHLY, CDR2 FYNNEI. Here the CDR3 DNA reads TGTGCCATACCTATGGACAGACATACGCAGTATTTT. Its translation is CAIPMDRHTQYF.

This clonotype has a handful of counts. The chain employs TRBV27 and TRBJ2-7, with 10 nucleotides matching TRBD1. Germline V gene data show CDR1 as MNHEY and CDR2 as SMNVEV (reference sequence). This CDR3 region has 14 residues. V lost 6 bases, J lost 3 bases, and 5 bases stayed unmatched. CDR3 nucleotides: TGTGCCAGCAGCCGGGACAGGGGCCACTACGAGCAGTACTTC. This translates into CASSRDRGHYEQYF.

This chain links TRBV6-5 with TRBJ1-2; TRBD1 matches 8 bases. CDR1 MNHEY and CDR2 SVGAGI come from the germline V gene. The CDR3 has 15 amino acids. Trimming took 2 bases from V and 0 from J; bases not matched to a gene: 2. The DNA of the CDR3 is TGTGCCAGCAGTTACAAACAGGGGGCTAACTATGGCTACACCTTC. It encodes CASSYKQGANYGYTF.

This clonotype has only a few counts. This chain uses TRBV7-9 with TRBJ2-1; 9 nucleotides line up with TRBD1. The CDR3 spans 16 residues. J was trimmed by 0 bases and V by 5 bases; bases with no gene match: 5. CDR1 is SEHNR and CDR2 is FQNEAQ in the germline V gene (reference sequence). The CDR3: CASSQTGGSSYNEQFF. The CDR3 DNA reads TGTGCCAGCAGCCAGACAGGGGGAAGCTCCTACAATGAGCAGTTCTTC.

The table lists this clonotype with a few counts. The chain links TRBV7-8 to TRBJ1-5; TRBD1 matches at 7 bases. The germline V gene has CDR1 SGHVS and CDR2 FQNEAQ. Losses at the gene ends were 4 bases for V and 0 bases for J; bases not matched to a gene: 9. This CDR3 contains 17 residues. The CDR3 coding sequence is TGTGCCAGCAGCTCGCCGGGACAGCGATTTAGCAATCAGCCCCAGCATTTT. Its protein is CASSSPGQRFSNQPQHF.

This clonotype was seen repeatedly, ten times or more. J is TRBJ1-1 and V is TRBV11-2; D unresolved. This CDR3 is built from 13 residues. Germline CDR1 reads SGHAT; CDR2 reads FQNNGV. V shed 8 bases and J shed 3 bases, with 13 bases lying between them. CDR3 bases: TGTGCCAGCTCGCGGGCTCGGTACACTGAAGCTTTCTTT. Translated: CASSRARYTEAFF.

The chain combines TRBV11-2 with TRBJ2-3, with D unclear. Germline V gene lookup returns CDR1 SGHAT and CDR2 FQNNGV. This CDR3 region has 15 residues. Trimming removed 3 bases from V and 3 bases from J, with 13 bases in between. CDR3 loop: CASSFTVMVTDTQYF. In DNA, the CDR3 is TGTGCCAGCAGCTTTACTGTGATGGTAACAGATACGCAGTATTTT.

This clonotype was observed many times. This chain connects TRBV27 to TRBJ2-1; 7 bases match TRBD1. Per germline, CDR1 MNHEY and CDR2 SMNVEV (reference sequence). The CDR3 extends over 16 amino acids. V lost 5 bases to trimming and J lost 8 bases; unmatched junction nucleotides: 15. The CDR3 reads CASSPFGAGGYDEQFF. CDR3 sequence (DNA): TGTGCCAGCAGTCCTTTTGGGGCAGGGGGTTATGATGAGCAGTTCTTC.

This clonotype was detected a few times. This chain links TRBV24-1 with TRBJ2-5, with D perhaps TRBD2 (7 bases). Trimming took 3 bases from V and 5 from J, leaving 15 bases between them. The CDR3 totals 15 residues. Germline CDR1 reads KGHDR; CDR2 reads SFDVKD. The CDR3 DNA reads as TGTGCCACCAGTGATACGGGGGGCCCCCGGGAGACCCAGTACTTC. Residues: CATSDTGGPRETQYF.

The gene calls are TRBV6-5 and TRBJ1-4; D uncertain. From germline, CDR1 is MNHEY and CDR2 SVGAGI. This CDR3 is built from 13 residues. V lost 2 bases to trimming and J lost 4 bases, with 5 bases between them. In nucleotides, the CDR3 is TGTGCCAGCAGTTACGTCCTTAATGAAAAACTGTTTTTT. Translated, it gives CASSYVLNEKLFF.

This chain connects TRBV21-1 to TRBJ2-7; no DNA check was done on the table's D call, TRBD1. TRBV21-1 represents a pseudogene. The CDR3 is 16 residues long. Here the CDR3 reads CASSNRERGSSYEQYV. CDR3 nucleotides: TGTGCCAGCAGCAACCGGGAGCGGGGGAGCTCCTACGAGCAGTACGTC.

This clonotype was seen a handful of times. The J gene is TRBJ2-2, the V gene TRBV5-1; no clear D gene. Germline V gene lookup returns CDR1 SGHRS and CDR2 YFSETQ. The CDR3 is made up of 13 amino acids. The V and J ends lost 4 bases and 7 bases respectively, with 11 bases between them. CDR3 loop: CASSLGNDGELFF. CDR3 nucleotides: TGCGCCAGCAGCCTGGGTAATGACGGGGAGCTGTTTTTT.

V usage is TRBV4-1 and J usage is TRBJ2-1; 14 bases line up with TRBD2. The CDR3 is 18 amino acids. V lost 4 bases to trimming and J lost 6 bases; unmatched junction nucleotides: 11. CDR1 and CDR2 from the germline V gene are MGHRA and YSYEKL. CDR3 in amino acids: CASSRGLTSGGARNEQFF. The DNA for the CDR3 is TGCGCCAGCAGCCGGGGCCTGACTAGCGGGGGGGCTCGCAATGAGCAGTTCTTC.

The chain uses TRBV11-2 and TRBJ1-2; D gene unclear. The CDR3 loop spans 15 amino acids. The germline V gene has CDR1 SGHAT and CDR2 FQNNGV. The V end lost 5 bases, the J end lost 4 bases, and 17 bases lay between the germline ends. CDR3 nucleotide sequence: TGTGCCAGCAGCGGGAGAGGTTCCATAAGCTATGGCTACACCTTC. This sequence encodes CASSGRGSISYGYTF.

This clonotype was seen more than once but under ten times. The genes are TRBV6-2 or TRBV6-3 and TRBJ2-5, with D maybe TRBD2 (7 bases). The CDR3 is 12 amino acids. V lost 8 bases, J lost 5 bases, and 12 bases lay in between. Per germline, CDR1 MNHEY and CDR2 SVGEGT. The CDR3 is CASVQGGETQYF. Here the CDR3 DNA reads TGTGCCAGCGTACAGGGAGGGGAGACCCAGTACTTC.